The present T cell receptor beta chain was sequenced within a study of blood T cell repertoires in COVID-19. Study-wide context: COVID-19 samples collected from the United States, Italy and Spain covered acute and convalescent phases. The cDNA or gDNA used as material had been derived from T cells, B-cell-depleted T cells, or PBMCs.

Trimming took 5 bases from V and 2 from J, leaving 10 bases between them. CDR1 is SGHNT, CDR2 YYREEE, per germline (reference sequence). The CDR3 covers 14 residues. As originally analysed: Reference gene primers were amplified, and this amplification served to estimate nucleated cell counts. Sequencing was performed with immunoSEQ multiplex PCR; in TCRdb, only in-frame clones are kept and a portion is missing. Clone size and V and J calls were adopted from that table, with D and trimming inferred from the DNA. The sample yields about 14,000 clones, around 82% seen once. The chain recombines TRBV5-4 with TRBJ2-2, with D maybe TRBD1 (6 bases). The TCR was taken from a woman aged 55 to 70 with acute or convalescent COVID-19. Sequences were obtained from peripheral blood. CDR3 amino acids: CASRSTGNTGELFF. The CDR3 DNA reads TGTGCCAGCAGATCGACAGGAAACACCGGGGAGCTGTTTTTT.